The TCR beta chain under discussion was sequenced for a study of cytomegalovirus exposure and HLA in healthy donors. General study results and limits: In the 130 or so validation repertoires, under 95% of cluster scores exceeded 0, per a later analysis. Among the CMV-associated chains, a few were confirmed in vitro as specific for CMV antigens.

The CDR3 length is 14 residues. Produced via immunoSEQ multiplex PCR; TCRdb's table is partial and in-frame only. Here the sample spans over 250,000 clones, roughly nine tenths being singletons. As regards this clone: Its specificity is unknown.

Sequencing was performed on PBMCs. The chain links TRBV21-1 to TRBJ1-2. TRBV21-1 constitutes a pseudogene. This clonotype was obtained from a woman in her 30s in good health and CMV-seropositive. CDR3 region: CASSIGELNYGYTF. The CDR3 DNA reads as TGTGCCAGCAGCATTGGGGAATTGAACTATGGCTACACCTTC.